This section outlines one T cell receptor beta chain sequence together with its context. This entry belongs to a study of blood T cell repertoires in COVID-19. Trimming cost V 0 bases and J 0 bases; bases outside gene matches: 4. This CDR3 is built from 16 residues. Looked up from germline, CDR1 is MGHRA and CDR2 is YSYEKL. Sequencing used immunoSEQ multiplex PCR; TCRdb keeps in-frame clones, though not all of them. The repertoire includes more than 200,000 clones, around 84% of them detected once, and about 7.7% sits in the top ten. This chain uses TRBV4-1 with TRBJ2-5; 7 nucleotides align to TRBD1. The TCR originated in a woman aged 40 to 50 with acute COVID-19. Specimen: PBMCs or T cells enriched from blood (not recorded which). The CDR3 here is CASSQDRGGNQETQYF. The CDR3 nucleotides read TGCGCCAGCAGCCAAGATAGAGGGGGCAACCAAGAGACCCAGTACTTC.